Listed below are T cell receptor beta chains from one sample, sequenced in a study of blood T cells in healthy people across ages. TCRdb re-called the 5' RACE reads through MiXCR, storing one row per CDR3 protein. The sample lists about 640,000 distinct CDR3 sequences, under 65% seen once, with around 37% in the top ten. The sample taken for sequencing was blood. The receptors here all came from a man aged 60-69 years in good health. The CDR3 runs from the conserved cysteine through the conserved F or W. D genes are given only for firm matches. Clone size appears in some rows only: once, few, many, or a class for an expanded clone.

j_gene	v_gene	abundance	d_gene	CDR3nt	CDR3aa
TRBJ2-3	TRBV10-3	-	-	TGTGCCATCAGTGAGTTGTCAGATACGCAGTATTTT	CAISELSDTQYF
TRBJ2-3	TRBV6-1	-	TRBD2	TGTGCCAGCAGACTATCGGGGGGTGATACGCAGTATTTT	CASRLSGGDTQYF
TRBJ2-7	TRBV18	-	-	TGTGCCAGCTCACCATCCAGTTACTCCTACGAGCAGTACTTC	CASSPSSYSYEQYF
TRBJ2-5	TRBV28	-	TRBD2	TGTGCCAGCAGTTCCTGGGGCGGGGGGACTCAAGGGACCCAGTACTTC	CASSSWGGGTQGTQYF
TRBJ2-1	TRBV20-1	-	-	TGCAGTGCTAATCCAGGGATTAGCTCCTACAATGAGCAGTTCTTC	CSANPGISSYNEQFF
TRBJ2-4	TRBV3-1	few	-	TGTGCCAGCAGCCATTCCCCCACATGGGGACGGGGCAAAAACATTCAGTACTTC	CASSHSPTWGRGKNIQYF
TRBJ1-2	TRBV7-9	-	-	TGTGCCAGCAGCGTCGGGGGGAACTACTATGGCTACACCTTC	CASSVGGNYYGYTF
TRBJ2-6	TRBV4-2	few	-	TGTGCCAGCAGCCAATCTGGGATCGGGGCGCGGGGGGCCAACGTCCTGACTTTC	CASSQSGIGARGANVLTF
TRBJ2-5	TRBV12-3/TRBV12-4	few	TRBD1	TGTGCCAGCAGTCAACGCCAAGGGGGCGGAGAGACCCAGTACTTC	CASSQRQGGGETQYF
TRBJ2-5	TRBV10-3	-	-	TGTGCCATCAGTGAAATTGACATCCAAGAGACCCAGTACTTC	CAISEIDIQETQYF